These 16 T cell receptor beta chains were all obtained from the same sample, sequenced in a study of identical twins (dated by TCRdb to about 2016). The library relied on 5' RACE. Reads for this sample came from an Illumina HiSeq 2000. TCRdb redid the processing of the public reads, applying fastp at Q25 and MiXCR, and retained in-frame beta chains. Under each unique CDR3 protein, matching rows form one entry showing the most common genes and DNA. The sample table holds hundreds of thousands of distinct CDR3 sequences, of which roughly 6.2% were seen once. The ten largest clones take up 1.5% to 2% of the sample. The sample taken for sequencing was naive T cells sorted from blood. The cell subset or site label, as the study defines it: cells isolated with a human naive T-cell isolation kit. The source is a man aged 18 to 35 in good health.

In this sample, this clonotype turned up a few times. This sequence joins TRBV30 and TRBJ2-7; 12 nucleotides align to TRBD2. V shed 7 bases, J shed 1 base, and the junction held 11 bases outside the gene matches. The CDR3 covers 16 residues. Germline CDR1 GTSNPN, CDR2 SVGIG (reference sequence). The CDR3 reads CASAGKGLAGSYEQYV. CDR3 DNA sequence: TGTGCCTCCGCAGGGAAAGGACTAGCGGGGTCCTACGAGCAGTACGTC.

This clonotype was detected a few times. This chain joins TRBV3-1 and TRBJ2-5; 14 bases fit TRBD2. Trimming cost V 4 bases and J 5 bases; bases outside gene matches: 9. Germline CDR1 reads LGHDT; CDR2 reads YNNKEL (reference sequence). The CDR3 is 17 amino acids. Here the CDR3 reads CASSRTGTSGRMETQYF. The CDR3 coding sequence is TGTGCCAGCAGCCGGACCGGGACTAGCGGGAGAATGGAGACCCAGTACTTC.

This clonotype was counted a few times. CDR3 amino acids: CASSYSQESPGANVLTF. Written as DNA, the CDR3 is TGTGCCAGCAGTTACTCGCAGGAATCTCCTGGGGCCAACGTCCTGACTTTC. The genes are TRBV6-2 or TRBV6-3 and TRBJ2-6; the D is unclear. Germline assignment: CDR1 MNHEY and CDR2 SVGEGT. Trimming removed 0 bases at V and 2 bases at J, with 11 bases between. The CDR3 covers 17 residues.

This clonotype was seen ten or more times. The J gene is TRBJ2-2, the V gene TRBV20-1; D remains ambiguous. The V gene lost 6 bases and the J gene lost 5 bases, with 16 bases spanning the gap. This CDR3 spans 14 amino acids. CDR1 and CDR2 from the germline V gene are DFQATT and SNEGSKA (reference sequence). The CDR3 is CSAAYSPRTGELFF. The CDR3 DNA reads TGCAGTGCGGCATACAGCCCACGGACCGGGGAGCTGTTTTTT.

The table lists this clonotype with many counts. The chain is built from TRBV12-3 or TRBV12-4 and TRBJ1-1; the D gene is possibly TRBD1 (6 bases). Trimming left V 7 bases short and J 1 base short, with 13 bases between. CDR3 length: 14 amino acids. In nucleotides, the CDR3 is TGTGCCAGCACTTTCGACAGGAAGAACACTGAAGCTTTCTTT. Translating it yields CASTFDRKNTEAFF.

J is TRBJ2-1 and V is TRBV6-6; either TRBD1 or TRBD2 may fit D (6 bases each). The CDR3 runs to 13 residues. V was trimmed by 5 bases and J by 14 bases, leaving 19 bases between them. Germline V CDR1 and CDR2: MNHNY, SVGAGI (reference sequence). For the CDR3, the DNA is TGTGCCAGCAGTCGACTTAGGGGGGCGGCGGAGTTCTTC. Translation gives CASSRLRGAAEFF.

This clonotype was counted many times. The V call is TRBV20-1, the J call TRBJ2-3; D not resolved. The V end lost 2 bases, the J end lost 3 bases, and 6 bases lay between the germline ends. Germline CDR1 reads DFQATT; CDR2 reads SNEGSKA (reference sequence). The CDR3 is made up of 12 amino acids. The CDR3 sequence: CSARKETDTQYF. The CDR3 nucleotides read TGCAGTGCTAGAAAGGAAACAGATACGCAGTATTTT.

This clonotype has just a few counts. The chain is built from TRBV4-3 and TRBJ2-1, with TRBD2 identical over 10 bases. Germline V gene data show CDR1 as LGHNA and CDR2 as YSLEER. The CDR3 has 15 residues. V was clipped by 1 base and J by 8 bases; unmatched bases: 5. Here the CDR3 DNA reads TGCGCCAGCAGCCAAGGGGCTAGCGGGAGTGATGAGCAGTTCTTC. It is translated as CASSQGASGSDEQFF.

CDR3 amino acids: CASSPPGDGYTF. The CDR3 nucleotides are TGTGCCAGCTCACCTCCCGGGGATGGCTACACCTTC. The chain combines TRBV18 with TRBJ1-2; no reliable D call. The CDR3 is made up of 12 amino acids. Trimming shortened V by 3 bases and J by 6 bases, and 8 bases separated the two germline ends. Germline V gene sequence: CDR1 KGHSH, CDR2 LQKENI.

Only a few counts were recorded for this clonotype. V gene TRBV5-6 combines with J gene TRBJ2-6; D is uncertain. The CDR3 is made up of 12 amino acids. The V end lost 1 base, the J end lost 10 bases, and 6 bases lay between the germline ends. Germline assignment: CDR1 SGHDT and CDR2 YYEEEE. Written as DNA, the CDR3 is TGTGCCAGCAGCTTGCAGGTGAACGTCCTGACTTTC. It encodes CASSLQVNVLTF. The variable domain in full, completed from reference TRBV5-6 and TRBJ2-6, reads DAGVTQSPTHLIKTRGQQVTLRCSPKSGHDTVSWYQQALGQGPQFIFQYYEEEERQRGNFPDRFSGHQFPNYSSELNVNALLLGDSALYLCASSLQVNVLTFGAGSRLTVL.

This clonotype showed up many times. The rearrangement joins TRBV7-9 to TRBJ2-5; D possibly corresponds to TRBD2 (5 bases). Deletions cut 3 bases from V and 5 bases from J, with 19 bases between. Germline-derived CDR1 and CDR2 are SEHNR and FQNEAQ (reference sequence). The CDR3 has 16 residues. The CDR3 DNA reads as TGTGCCAGCAGCTTGCGGCGGACTCAATGGGGTGAGACCCAGTACTTC. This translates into CASSLRRTQWGETQYF.

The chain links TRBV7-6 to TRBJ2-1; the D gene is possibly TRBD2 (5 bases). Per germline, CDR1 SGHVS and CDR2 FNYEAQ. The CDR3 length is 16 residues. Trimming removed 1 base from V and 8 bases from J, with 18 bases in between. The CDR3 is CASSLDLAGRGDEQFF. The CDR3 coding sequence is TGTGCCAGCAGCTTAGATCTGGCGGGCAGAGGCGATGAGCAGTTCTTC.

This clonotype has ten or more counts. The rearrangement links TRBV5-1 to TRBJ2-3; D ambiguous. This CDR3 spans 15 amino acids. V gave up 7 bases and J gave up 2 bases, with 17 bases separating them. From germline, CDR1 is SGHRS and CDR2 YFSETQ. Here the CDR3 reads CASVPVNPHTDTQYF. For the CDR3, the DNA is TGCGCCAGCGTTCCCGTTAACCCTCACACAGATACGCAGTATTTT.

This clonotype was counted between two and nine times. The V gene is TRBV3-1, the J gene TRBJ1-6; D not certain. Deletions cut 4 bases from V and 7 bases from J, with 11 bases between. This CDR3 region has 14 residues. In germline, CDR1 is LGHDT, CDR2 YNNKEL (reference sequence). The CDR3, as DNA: TGTGCCAGCAGCCTCCTCGACCTGAATTCACCCCTCCACTTT. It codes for CASSLLDLNSPLHF.

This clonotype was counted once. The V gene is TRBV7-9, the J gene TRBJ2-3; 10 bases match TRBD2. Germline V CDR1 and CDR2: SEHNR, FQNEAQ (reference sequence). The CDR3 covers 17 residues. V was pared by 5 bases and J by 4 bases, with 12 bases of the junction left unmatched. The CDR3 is CASSPPGSGRSPDTQYF. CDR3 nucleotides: TGTGCCAGCAGCCCGCCGGGTAGCGGGAGGTCCCCAGATACGCAGTATTTT.

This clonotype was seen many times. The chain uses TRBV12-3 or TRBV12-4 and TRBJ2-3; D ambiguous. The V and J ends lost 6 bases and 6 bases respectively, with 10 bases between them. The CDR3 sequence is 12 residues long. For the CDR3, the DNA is TGTGCCAGCAGAGCCGAGTCGGATACGCAGTATTTT. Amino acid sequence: CASRAESDTQYF.